A selection of T cell receptor beta chains follows, all from one sample in a study of T cell responses to AZD1222 COVID-19 vaccine. The data were produced by immunoSEQ multiplex PCR, yet TCRdb's version contains in-frame clones alone and is incomplete. The table has 90,000 to 150,000 clones, 75% to 90% seen once. Sequencing used peripheral blood, obtained 28 days after the second AZD1222 dose. The receptor set was obtained from an adult who received the AZD1222 COVID-19 vaccine. Both conserved end residues are part of each CDR3. Fields, in order: J gene, D gene, V gene, clone size, CDR3 DNA, CDR3 protein. The D gene is left open where the match is weak. The listing skips clone size in some rows; elsewhere it reads once, few, many or a size class.

>TRBJ2-5|.|TRBV6-5|.
TGTGCCAGCAGTTACGTGTACCAAGAGACCCAGTACTTC
CASSYVYQETQYF
>TRBJ1-1|.|TRBV5-1|.
TGCGCCAGCAGCTTGGTCGGCGGAAACACTGAAGCTTTCTTT
CASSLVGGNTEAFF
>TRBJ2-7|.|TRBV11-2|.
TGTGCCAGCAGCTTATATGGACAAACCTACGAGCAGTACTTC
CASSLYGQTYEQYF
>TRBJ1-3|TRBD1|TRBV7-8|.
TGTGCCAGCAGCTTACTTTCCGGGACAGGGGCTAACACCATATATTTT
CASSLLSGTGANTIYF
>TRBJ1-1|.|TRBV7-8|few
TGTGCCAGCAGCCATACGGGGGGTCCCACTGAAGCTTTCTTT
CASSHTGGPTEAFF
>TRBJ2-7|TRBD1|TRBV5-5|few
TGTGCCAGCAGCCACCGTACAGGGGGCTACGAGCAGTACTTC
CASSHRTGGYEQYF
>TRBJ2-7|.|TRBV21-1|many
TGTGCCAGCAGCATCTCCCTCCTTCTCTACGAGCAGTACTTC
CASSISLLLYEQYF
>TRBJ1-3|.|TRBV7-9|.
TGTGCCAGCAGCTTAGGGCAGGGAAGGTCTGGAAACACCATATATTTT
CASSLGQGRSGNTIYF
>TRBJ1-1|.|TRBV28|once
TGTGCCAGCAGTCCGGACACCATGAACACTGAAGCTTTCTTT
CASSPDTMNTEAFF
>TRBJ2-7|TRBD2|TRBV12-5|.
TGTGCTAGTGGTACCCTAGCGGGGGGTCCCTACGAGCAGTACTTC
CASGTLAGGPYEQYF
>TRBJ2-3|.|TRBV6-4|.
TGTGCCAGCAGTGACTGGGTAACAGGAGGGTCGAATACGCAGTATTTT
CASSDWVTGGSNTQYF
>TRBJ1-2|TRBD1|TRBV12-3/TRBV12-4|.
TGTGCCAGCACCGAACAGGGGGCGCGGGGCTACACCTTC
CASTEQGARGYTF
>TRBJ2-6|.|TRBV3-1/TRBV3-2|.
TGTGCCAGCAGCCAAGACTTTGGGATAGGGGCCAACGTCCTGACTTTC
CASSQDFGIGANVLTF
>TRBJ2-2|.|TRBV6-5|.
TGTGCCAGCAGTTACTCCCCCCCTAGCGCCGCCGGGGAGCTGTTTTTT
CASSYSPPSAAGELFF
>TRBJ2-1|TRBD1|TRBV5-4|once
TGTGCCAGCAGCAATATACAGGGGGTGGAAAATGAGCAGTTCTTC
CASSNIQGVENEQFF
>TRBJ2-1|TRBD2|TRBV4-1|.
TGCGCCAGCAGCCAAGGCCCCTTTAGCGGGGGGGCCGTCGATGAGCAGTTCTTC
CASSQGPFSGGAVDEQFF
>TRBJ1-2|.|TRBV14|.
TGTGCCAGCAGCCGCTCTGGGAACTATGGCTACACCTTC
CASSRSGNYGYTF
>TRBJ2-1|.|TRBV2|few
TGTGCCAGCAGCGATCTGAATAGTGCTGAGCAGTTCTTC
CASSDLNSAEQFF
>TRBJ2-1|.|TRBV4-3|.
TGCGCCAGCAGCCAAGGCCAGGGGTTTTACAATGAGCAGTTCTTC
CASSQGQGFYNEQFF
>TRBJ1-6|.|TRBV10-3|.
TGTGCCATCAGTGAGACCGGGGGGGGTATTCGGTATAATTCACCCCTCCACTTT
CAISETGGGIRYNSPLHF
>TRBJ2-5|.|TRBV7-9|.
TGTGCCAGCACCCAGGGGCAGGGAAAGACCCAGTACTTC
CASTQGQGKTQYF
>TRBJ2-2|.|TRBV29-1|.
TGCAGCGTTGGGTTGGCAACTACCGGGGAGCTGTTTTTT
CSVGLATTGELFF
>TRBJ2-7|.|TRBV4-2|.
TGTGCCAGCAGCGACCTTTCCTACGAGCAGTACTTC
CASSDLSYEQYF
>TRBJ2-7|.|TRBV15|.
TGTGCCACCAGCAGAGGTAAAGCCTACGAGCAGTACTTC
CATSRGKAYEQYF
>TRBJ1-2|TRBD1|TRBV2|.
TGTGCCAGCAGAGCCGGGACAGGGGGCTATGGCTACACCTTC
CASRAGTGGYGYTF
>TRBJ1-2|.|TRBV6-5|.
TGTGCCAGCAGTTACAGTACAGGAACCTTTGGCTATGGCTACACCTTC
CASSYSTGTFGYGYTF
>TRBJ1-2|.|TRBV5-1|.
TGCGCCAGCAGCTTGGAGGTGGGATCCTATGGCTACACCTTC
CASSLEVGSYGYTF
>TRBJ2-7|TRBD2|TRBV4-1|.
TGCGCCAGCAGCCAAGTAGTGGTAGCGGGGGCCTCCTACGAGCAGTACTTC
CASSQVVVAGASYEQYF
>TRBJ2-1|TRBD2|TRBV5-1|.
TGCGCCAGCAGCCCGGTAGCGGGGGGGCCGCATGAGCAGTTCTTC
CASSPVAGGPHEQFF
>TRBJ2-7|.|TRBV7-3|.
TGTGCCAGCAGCTTAAACCCCGGAGCCTACGAGCAGTACTTC
CASSLNPGAYEQYF
>TRBJ2-5|TRBD2|TRBV7-9|once
TGTGCCAGCAGCATAACTAGCGGGGGCAGAGAGACCCAGTACTTC
CASSITSGGRETQYF
>TRBJ2-7|.|TRBV5-5|.
TGTGCCAGCAGCTTGCCAGAGAGGGCCTACGAGCAGTACTTC
CASSLPERAYEQYF
>TRBJ1-6|.|TRBV30|.
TGTGCCTCGACCTCCCGAGGTTCACCCCTCCACTTT
CASTSRGSPLHF
>TRBJ2-5|TRBD2|TRBV30|.
TGTGCCTGGAGCTTGGGACTATTAGAGACCCAGTACTTC
CAWSLGLLETQYF
>TRBJ1-2|.|TRBV28|.
TGTGCCAGCAGTCCACAGGGAATTACGCGTGGCTACACCTTC
CASSPQGITRGYTF
>TRBJ1-6|.|TRBV6-1|.
TGTGCCAGCAGTGAGTTACAGGAAACTTCACCCCTCCACTTT
CASSELQETSPLHF
>TRBJ2-2|TRBD2|TRBV4-1|.
TGCGCCAGCAGGCATAGCGGGGGGGACACCGGGGAGCTGTTTTTT
CASRHSGGDTGELFF